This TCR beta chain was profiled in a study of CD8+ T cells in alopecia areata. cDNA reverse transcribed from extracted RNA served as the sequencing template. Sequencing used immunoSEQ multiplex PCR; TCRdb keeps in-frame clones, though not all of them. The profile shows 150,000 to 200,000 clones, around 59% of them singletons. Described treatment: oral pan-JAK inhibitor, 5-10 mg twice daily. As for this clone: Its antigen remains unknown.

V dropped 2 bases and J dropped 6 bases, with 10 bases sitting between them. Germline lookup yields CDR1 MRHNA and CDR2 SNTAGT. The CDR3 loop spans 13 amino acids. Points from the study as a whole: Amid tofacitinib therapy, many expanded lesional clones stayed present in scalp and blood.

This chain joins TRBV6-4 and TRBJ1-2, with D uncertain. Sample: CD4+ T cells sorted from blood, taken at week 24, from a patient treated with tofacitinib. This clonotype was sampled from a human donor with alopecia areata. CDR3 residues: CASSDGWSDGYTF. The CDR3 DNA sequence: TGTGCCAGCAGTGACGGTTGGAGTGATGGCTACACCTTC.